This T cell receptor (beta chain) was recorded in a study of human T cells and chemical hapten exposure. Study information: For the roughly 26-week duration of the study, patients were given weekly doses of diphenylcyclopropenone on the scalp.

The library attached unique molecular identifiers to individual cDNA molecules. TCRdb fed the RACE reads into MiXCR, producing one record per CDR3 protein. The sample records about 300,000 distinct CDR3 sequences, 5% to 6.5% being singletons. CDR1 is SGHRS and CDR2 is YFSETQ in the germline V gene. This CDR3 is built from 13 residues. With 0 bases removed from V and 3 bases from J, the gap between germline ends came to 7 bases. Study results and limitations: The presence of alopecia in the donors means their immune response may differ from healthy people's.

As to time point: pre-sensitization, week 0. Documented treatment: therapeutic diphenylcyclopropenone sensitization with weekly scalp DPC. Whole blood that had not been fractionated was the source of extracted total RNA. As to this clonotype: Its antigen is currently unknown.

The V and J genes are TRBV5-1 and TRBJ2-7; D is undetermined. The TCR originated in a woman in her late teens or twenties with alopecia areata. Some clones in this sample may be carry-over from other donors' samples. The sequencing here drew on whole blood, taken in connection with sensitization to the hapten diphenylcyclopropenone (DPC). The DNA of the CDR3 is TGCGCCAGCAGCTTGGCCATGGGCTACGAGCAGTACTTC. Translated, it gives CASSLAMGYEQYF.